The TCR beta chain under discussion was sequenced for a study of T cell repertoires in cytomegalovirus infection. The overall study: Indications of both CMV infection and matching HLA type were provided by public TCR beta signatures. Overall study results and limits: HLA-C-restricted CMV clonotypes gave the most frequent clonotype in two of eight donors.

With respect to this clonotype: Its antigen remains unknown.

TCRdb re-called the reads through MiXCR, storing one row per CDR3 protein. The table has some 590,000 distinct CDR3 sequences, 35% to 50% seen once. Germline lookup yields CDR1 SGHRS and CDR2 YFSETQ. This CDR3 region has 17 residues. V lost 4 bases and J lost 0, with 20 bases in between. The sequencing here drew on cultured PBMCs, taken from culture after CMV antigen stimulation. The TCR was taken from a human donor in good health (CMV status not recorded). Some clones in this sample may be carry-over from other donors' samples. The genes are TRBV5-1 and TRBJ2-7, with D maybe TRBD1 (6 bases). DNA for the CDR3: TGCGCCAGCAGCCAAACCCTTCACAGGGATAGCTCCTACGAGCAGTACTTC. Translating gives CASSQTLHRDSSYEQYF.